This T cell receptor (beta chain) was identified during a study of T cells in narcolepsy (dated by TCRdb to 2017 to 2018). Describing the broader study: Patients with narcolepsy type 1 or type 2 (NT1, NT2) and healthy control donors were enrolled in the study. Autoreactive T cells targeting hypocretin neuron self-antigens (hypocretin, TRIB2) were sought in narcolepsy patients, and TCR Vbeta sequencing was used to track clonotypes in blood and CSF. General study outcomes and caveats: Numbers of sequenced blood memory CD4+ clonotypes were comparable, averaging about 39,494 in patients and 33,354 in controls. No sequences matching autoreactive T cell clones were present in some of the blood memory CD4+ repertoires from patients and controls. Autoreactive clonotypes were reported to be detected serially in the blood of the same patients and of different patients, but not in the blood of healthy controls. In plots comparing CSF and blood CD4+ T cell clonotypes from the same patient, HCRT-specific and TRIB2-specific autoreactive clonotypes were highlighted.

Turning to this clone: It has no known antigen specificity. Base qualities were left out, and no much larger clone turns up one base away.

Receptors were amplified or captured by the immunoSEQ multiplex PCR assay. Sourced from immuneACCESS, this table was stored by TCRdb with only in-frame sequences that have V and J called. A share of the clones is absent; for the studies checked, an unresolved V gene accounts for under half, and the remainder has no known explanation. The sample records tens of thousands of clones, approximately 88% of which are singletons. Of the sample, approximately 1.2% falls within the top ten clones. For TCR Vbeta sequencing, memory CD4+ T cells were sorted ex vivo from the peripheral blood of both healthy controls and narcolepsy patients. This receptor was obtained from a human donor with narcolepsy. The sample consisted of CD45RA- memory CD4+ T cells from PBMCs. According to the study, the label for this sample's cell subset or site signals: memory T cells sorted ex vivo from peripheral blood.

The DNA reads as follows: TGCGCCAGCAGACCGGGACTAGCGGGAAGACGGACGAATGAGCAGTTCTTC. Its protein is CASRPGLAGRRTNEQFF. The chain couples TRBV4-1 to TRBJ2-1, with 13 bases in between that match TRBD2. Ends trimmed: V by 6 bases, J by 7 bases; bases unmatched to a gene: 12. CDR1 is given as MGHRA and CDR2 as YSYEKL, both from the germline V gene. Measured from the cysteine to the phenylalanine, the CDR3 is 17 residues long. Left in the record is the CDR3 DNA by itself, 51 bases read in frame from the first base.